The rows below give T cell receptor beta chains drawn from one sample of a study of blood T cells in healthy people across ages. TCRdb re-analysed the 5' RACE reads in MiXCR, keeping a single row per CDR3 protein. The data show hundreds of thousands of distinct CDR3 sequences, around 27% seen once. The sample consisted of blood. These receptor sequences come from a woman in her 70s in good health. Each CDR3 is given with its conserved first and last residue. Fields, in order: V gene, clone size, CDR3 length, J gene, D gene, CDR3 protein, CDR3 DNA. D genes are given only for firm matches. Size tells how often a clone was seen (once, few, many) or the class of an expanded clone, and some rows leave it out.

v_gene: TRBV7-2
abundance: .
len: 15
j_gene: TRBJ1-2
d_gene: TRBD1
CDR3aa: CASSPWDSANYGYTF
CDR3nt: TGTGCCAGCAGCCCTTGGGACAGTGCTAACTATGGCTACACCTTC

v_gene: TRBV7-2
abundance: many
len: 14
j_gene: TRBJ1-1
d_gene: .
CDR3aa: CASSLVQGNTEAFF
CDR3nt: TGTGCCAGCAGCTTAGTGCAGGGGAACACTGAAGCTTTCTTT

v_gene: TRBV7-3
abundance: .
len: 14
j_gene: TRBJ1-1
d_gene: .
CDR3aa: CASSLRGKGTEAFF
CDR3nt: TGTGCCAGCAGCTTACGGGGGAAGGGGACTGAAGCTTTCTTT

v_gene: TRBV5-1
abundance: .
len: 11
j_gene: TRBJ2-7
d_gene: .
CDR3aa: CAILAPRGQYF
CDR3nt: TGCGCCATCTTGGCCCCACGGGGGCAGTACTTC

v_gene: TRBV28
abundance: few
len: 17
j_gene: TRBJ2-3
d_gene: TRBD1
CDR3aa: CASSDPYRDRGTDTQYF
CDR3nt: TGTGCCAGCAGTGATCCATACCGGGACAGGGGCACAGATACGCAGTATTTT

v_gene: TRBV7-6
abundance: few
len: 15
j_gene: TRBJ2-7
d_gene: TRBD2
CDR3aa: CASSIMSGSAYEQYF
CDR3nt: TGTGCCAGCAGCATAATGAGCGGGAGCGCGTACGAGCAGTACTTC

v_gene: TRBV9
abundance: .
len: 14
j_gene: TRBJ2-3
d_gene: .
CDR3aa: CASSVGGRADTQYF
CDR3nt: TGTGCCAGCAGCGTAGGGGGGCGCGCAGATACGCAGTATTTT

v_gene: TRBV20-1
abundance: .
len: 15
j_gene: TRBJ1-3
d_gene: .
CDR3aa: CSAREPQGSGNTIYF
CDR3nt: TGCAGTGCTAGAGAACCACAGGGATCTGGAAACACCATATATTTT

v_gene: TRBV13
abundance: .
len: 18
j_gene: TRBJ2-6
d_gene: TRBD2
CDR3aa: CASSARTSGLFGANVLTF
CDR3nt: TGTGCCAGCAGCGCACGGACTAGCGGGCTCTTTGGGGCCAACGTCCTGACTTTC

v_gene: TRBV5-1
abundance: hyperexpanded
len: 16
j_gene: TRBJ2-5
d_gene: TRBD2
CDR3aa: CASSKRLAGGLETQYF
CDR3nt: TGCGCCAGCAGCAAGCGACTAGCGGGAGGGCTTGAGACCCAGTACTTC

v_gene: TRBV21-1
abundance: .
len: 17
j_gene: TRBJ2-4
d_gene: .
CDR3aa: CASSKVTRLVAKNIQYF
CDR3nt: TGTGCCAGCAGCAAGGTAACACGCCTCGTGGCCAAAAACATTCAGTACTTC

v_gene: TRBV20-1
abundance: many
len: 12
j_gene: TRBJ1-2
d_gene: .
CDR3aa: CIAPSGEGGYTF
CDR3nt: TGCATAGCCCCCTCAGGGGAGGGTGGCTACACCTTC

v_gene: TRBV29-1
abundance: few
len: 14
j_gene: TRBJ2-7
d_gene: TRBD2
CDR3aa: CSVERLAGSYEQYF
CDR3nt: TGCAGCGTTGAGCGGCTAGCGGGGTCCTACGAGCAGTACTTC

v_gene: TRBV9
abundance: .
len: 15
j_gene: TRBJ1-6
d_gene: .
CDR3aa: CASSVDGVGGSPLHF
CDR3nt: TGTGCCAGCAGCGTAGACGGGGTCGGTGGTTCACCCCTCCACTTT

v_gene: TRBV5-4
abundance: .
len: 14
j_gene: TRBJ2-5
d_gene: .
CDR3aa: CASSHRDTQETQYF
CDR3nt: TGTGCCAGCAGCCACCGGGACACCCAAGAGACCCAGTACTTC